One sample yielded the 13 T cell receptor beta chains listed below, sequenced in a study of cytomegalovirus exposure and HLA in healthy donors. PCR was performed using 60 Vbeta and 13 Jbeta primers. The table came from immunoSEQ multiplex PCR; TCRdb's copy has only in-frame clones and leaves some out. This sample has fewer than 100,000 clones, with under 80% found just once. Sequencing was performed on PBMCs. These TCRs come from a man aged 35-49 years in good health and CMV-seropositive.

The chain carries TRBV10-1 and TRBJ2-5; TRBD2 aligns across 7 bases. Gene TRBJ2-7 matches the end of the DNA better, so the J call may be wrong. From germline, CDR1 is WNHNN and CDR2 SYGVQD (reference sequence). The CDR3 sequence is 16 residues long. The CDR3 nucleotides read TGCGCCAGCAGTGAGTCGAAGGGACTACCTTTCTACGAGCAGTACTTC. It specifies CASSESKGLPFYEQYF.

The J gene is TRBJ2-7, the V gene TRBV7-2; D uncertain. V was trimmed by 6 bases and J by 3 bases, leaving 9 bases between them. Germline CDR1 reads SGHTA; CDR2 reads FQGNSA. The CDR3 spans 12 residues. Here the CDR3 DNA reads TGTGCCAGCAGTTTTATTGTCTACGAGCAGTACTTC. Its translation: CASSFIVYEQYF.

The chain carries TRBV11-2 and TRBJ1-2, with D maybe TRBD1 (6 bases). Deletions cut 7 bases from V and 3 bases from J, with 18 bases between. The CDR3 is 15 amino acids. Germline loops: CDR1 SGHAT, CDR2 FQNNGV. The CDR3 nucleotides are TGTGCCAGCACTACCATAGGGGGGGGCGACTATGGCTACACCTTC. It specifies CASTTIGGGDYGYTF. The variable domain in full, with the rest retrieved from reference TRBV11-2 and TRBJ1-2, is EAGVAQSPRYKIIEKRQSVAFWCNPISGHATLYWYQQILGQGPKLLIQFQNNGVVDDSQLPKDRFSAERLKGVDSTLKIQPAKLEDSAVYLCASTTIGGGDYGYTFGSGTRLTVV.

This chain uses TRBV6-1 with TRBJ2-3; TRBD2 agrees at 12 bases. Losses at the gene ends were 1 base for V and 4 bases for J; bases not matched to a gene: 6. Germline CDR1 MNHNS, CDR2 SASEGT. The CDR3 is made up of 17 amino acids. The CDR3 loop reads CASSEVGTSGYPDTQYF. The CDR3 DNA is TGTGCCAGCAGTGAAGTTGGGACTAGCGGGTATCCAGATACGCAGTATTTT.

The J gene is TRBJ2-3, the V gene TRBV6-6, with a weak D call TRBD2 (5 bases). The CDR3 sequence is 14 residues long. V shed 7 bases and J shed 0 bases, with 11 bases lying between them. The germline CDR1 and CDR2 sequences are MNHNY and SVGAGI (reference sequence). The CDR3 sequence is CASTGLTSTDTQYF. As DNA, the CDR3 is TGTGCCAGCACCGGACTGACCAGCACAGATACGCAGTATTTT.

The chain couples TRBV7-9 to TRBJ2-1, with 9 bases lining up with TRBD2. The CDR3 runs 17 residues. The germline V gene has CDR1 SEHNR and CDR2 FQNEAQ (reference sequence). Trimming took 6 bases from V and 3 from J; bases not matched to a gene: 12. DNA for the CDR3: TGTGCCAGCAGTCCTGGGGCGGGAGGGCTGAGCTACAATGAGCAGTTCTTC. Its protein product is CASSPGAGGLSYNEQFF. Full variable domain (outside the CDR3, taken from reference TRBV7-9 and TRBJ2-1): DTGVSQNPRHKITKRGQNVTFRCDPISEHNRLYWYRQTLGQGPEFLTYFQNEAQLEKSRLLSDRFSAERPKGSFSTLEIQRTEQGDSAMYLCASSPGAGGLSYNEQFFGPGTRLTVL.

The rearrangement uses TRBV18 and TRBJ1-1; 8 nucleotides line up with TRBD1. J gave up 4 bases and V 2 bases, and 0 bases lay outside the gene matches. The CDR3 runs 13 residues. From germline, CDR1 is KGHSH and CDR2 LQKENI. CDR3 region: CASSPGQGTEAFF. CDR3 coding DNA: TGTGCCAGCTCACCAGGACAGGGCACTGAAGCTTTCTTT. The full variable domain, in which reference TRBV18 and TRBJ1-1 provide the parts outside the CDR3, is NAGVMQNPRHLVRRRGQEARLRCSPMKGHSHVYWYRQLPEEGLKFMVYLQKENIIDESGMPKERFSAEFPKEGPSILRIQQVVRGDSAAYFCASSPGQGTEAFFGQGTRLTVV.

The CDR3 is CASSLGGTGVNTEAFF. The CDR3 DNA sequence: TGCGCCAGCAGCTTGGGTGGGACAGGGGTGAACACTGAAGCTTTCTTT. The chain is built from TRBV5-1 and TRBJ1-1; 10 bases are shared with TRBD1. Trimming cost V 0 bases and J 0 bases; bases outside gene matches: 2. The germline V gene has CDR1 SGHRS and CDR2 YFSETQ. The CDR3 sequence is 16 residues long.

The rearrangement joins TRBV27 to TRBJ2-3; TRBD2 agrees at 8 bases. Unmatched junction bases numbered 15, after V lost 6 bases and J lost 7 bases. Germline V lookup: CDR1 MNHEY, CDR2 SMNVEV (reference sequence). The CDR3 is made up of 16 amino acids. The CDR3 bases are TGTGCCAGCAGATTAGAATTCCTAGCGGGTACCCATACGCAGTATTTT. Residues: CASRLEFLAGTHTQYF.

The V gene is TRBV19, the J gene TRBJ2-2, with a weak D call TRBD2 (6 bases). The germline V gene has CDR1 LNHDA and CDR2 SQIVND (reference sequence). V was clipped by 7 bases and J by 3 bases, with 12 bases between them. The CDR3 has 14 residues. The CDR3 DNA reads TGTGCCAGTACGGACAAGCGGGACACCGGGGAGCTGTTTTTT. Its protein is CASTDKRDTGELFF.

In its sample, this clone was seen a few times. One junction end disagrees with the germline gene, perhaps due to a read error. The CDR3 DNA is TGTGCTCTTAGGACGGGAGCGGACAATGAGCAGTTCTTC. It encodes CALRTGADNEQFF. This chain links TRBV10-2 with TRBJ2-1, with a weak D call TRBD2 (6 bases). The length of the CDR3 is 13 residues. Germline loops: CDR1 WSHSY, CDR2 SAAADI.

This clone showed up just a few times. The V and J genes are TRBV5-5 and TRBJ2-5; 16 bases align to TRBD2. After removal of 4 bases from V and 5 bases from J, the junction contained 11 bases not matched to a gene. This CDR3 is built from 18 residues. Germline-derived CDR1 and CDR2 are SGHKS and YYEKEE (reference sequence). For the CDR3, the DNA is TGTGCCAGCAGCAGGACCGGGACTAGCGGGGGGGCCGGGGAGACCCAGTACTTC. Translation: CASSRTGTSGGAGETQYF.

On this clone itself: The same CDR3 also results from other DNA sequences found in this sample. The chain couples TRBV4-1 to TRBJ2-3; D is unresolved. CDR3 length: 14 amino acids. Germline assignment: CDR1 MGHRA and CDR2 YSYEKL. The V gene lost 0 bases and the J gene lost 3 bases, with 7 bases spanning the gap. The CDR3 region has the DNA TGCGCCAGCAGCCAAGATCGCGAGACAGATACGCAGTATTTT. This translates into CASSQDRETDTQYF.